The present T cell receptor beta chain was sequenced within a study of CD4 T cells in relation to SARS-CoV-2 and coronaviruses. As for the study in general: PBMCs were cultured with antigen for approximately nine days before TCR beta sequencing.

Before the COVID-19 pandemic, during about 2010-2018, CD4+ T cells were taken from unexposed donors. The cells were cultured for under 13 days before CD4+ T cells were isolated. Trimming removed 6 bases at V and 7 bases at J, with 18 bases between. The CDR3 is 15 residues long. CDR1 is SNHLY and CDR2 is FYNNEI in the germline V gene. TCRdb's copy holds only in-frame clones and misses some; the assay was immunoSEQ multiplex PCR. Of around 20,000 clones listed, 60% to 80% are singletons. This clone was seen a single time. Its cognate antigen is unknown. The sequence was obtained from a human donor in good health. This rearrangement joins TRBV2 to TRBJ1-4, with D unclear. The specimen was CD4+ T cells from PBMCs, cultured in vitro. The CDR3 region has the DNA TGTGCCAGCAGCCGGCGACCAAAAAAAGGTGAAAAACTGTTTTTT. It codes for CASSRRPKKGEKLFF. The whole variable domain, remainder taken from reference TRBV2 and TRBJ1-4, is EPEVTQTPSHQVTQMGQEVILRCVPISNHLYFYWYRQILGQKVEFLVSFYNNEISEKSEIFDDQFSVERPDGSNFTLKIRSTKLEDSAMYFCASSRRPKKGEKLFFGSGTQLSVL.